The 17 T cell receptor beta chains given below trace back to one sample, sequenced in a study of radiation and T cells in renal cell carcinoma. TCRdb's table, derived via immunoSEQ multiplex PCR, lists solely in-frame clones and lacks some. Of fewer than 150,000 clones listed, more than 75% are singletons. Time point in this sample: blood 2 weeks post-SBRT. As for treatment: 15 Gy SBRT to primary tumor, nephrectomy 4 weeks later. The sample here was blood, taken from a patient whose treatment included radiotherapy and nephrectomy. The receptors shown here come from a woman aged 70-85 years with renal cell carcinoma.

CDR3 sequence: CASSGLGHTNTEAFF. The DNA for the CDR3 is TGTGCCAGCAGCGGCTTGGGACACACGAACACTGAAGCTTTCTTT. This chain connects TRBV7-2 to TRBJ1-1; a possible D gene is TRBD1 (6 bases). The V end lost 5 bases, the J end lost 1 base, and 14 bases lay between the germline ends. This CDR3 has 15 residues. Per germline, CDR1 SGHTA and CDR2 FQGNSA.

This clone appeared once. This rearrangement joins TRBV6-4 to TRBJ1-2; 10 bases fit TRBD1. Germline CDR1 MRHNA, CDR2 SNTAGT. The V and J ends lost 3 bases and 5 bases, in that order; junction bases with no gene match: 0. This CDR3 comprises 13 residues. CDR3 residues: CASSEDRGYGYTF. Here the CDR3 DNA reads TGTGCCAGCAGTGAGGACAGGGGGTATGGCTACACCTTC.

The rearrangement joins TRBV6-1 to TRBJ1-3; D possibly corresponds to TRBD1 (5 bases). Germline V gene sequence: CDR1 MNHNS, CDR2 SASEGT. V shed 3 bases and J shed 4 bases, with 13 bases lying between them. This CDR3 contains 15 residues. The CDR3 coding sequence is TGTGCCAGCAGTGAGGTGGGGGGAACCGGAAACACCATATATTTT. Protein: CASSEVGGTGNTIYF.

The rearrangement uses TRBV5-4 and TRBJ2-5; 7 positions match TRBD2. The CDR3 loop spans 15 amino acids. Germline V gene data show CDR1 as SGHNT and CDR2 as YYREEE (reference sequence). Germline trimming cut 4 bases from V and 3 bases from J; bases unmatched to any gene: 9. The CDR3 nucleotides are TGTGCCAGCAGCACCCCAAGCGGGGCAAAAGAGACCCAGTACTTC. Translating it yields CASSTPSGAKETQYF.

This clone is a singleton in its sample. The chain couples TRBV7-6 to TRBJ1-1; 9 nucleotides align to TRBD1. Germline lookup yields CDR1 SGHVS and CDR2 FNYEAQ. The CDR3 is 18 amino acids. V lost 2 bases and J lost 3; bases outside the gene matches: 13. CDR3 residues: CASSLRPVDRGWDTEAFF. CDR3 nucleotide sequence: TGTGCCAGCAGCTTACGTCCCGTGGACAGGGGATGGGACACTGAAGCTTTCTTT. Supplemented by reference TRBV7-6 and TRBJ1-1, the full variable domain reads GAGVSQSPRYKVTKRGQDVALRCDPISGHVSLYWYRQALGQGPEFLTYFNYEAQQDKSGLPNDRFSAERPEGSISTLTIQRTEQRDSAMYRCASSLRPVDRGWDTEAFFGQGTRLTVV.

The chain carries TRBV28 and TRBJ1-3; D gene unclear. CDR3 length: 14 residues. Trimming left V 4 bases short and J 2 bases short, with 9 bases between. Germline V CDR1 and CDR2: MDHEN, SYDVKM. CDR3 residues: CASSSPGTGNTIYF. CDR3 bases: TGTGCCAGCAGTTCCCCTGGGACTGGAAACACCATATATTTT.

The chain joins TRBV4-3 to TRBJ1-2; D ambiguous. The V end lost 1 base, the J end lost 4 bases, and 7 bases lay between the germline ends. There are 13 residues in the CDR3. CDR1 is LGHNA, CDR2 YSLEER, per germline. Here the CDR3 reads CASSQAGVYGYTF. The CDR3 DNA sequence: TGCGCCAGCAGCCAAGCCGGGGTCTATGGCTACACCTTC.

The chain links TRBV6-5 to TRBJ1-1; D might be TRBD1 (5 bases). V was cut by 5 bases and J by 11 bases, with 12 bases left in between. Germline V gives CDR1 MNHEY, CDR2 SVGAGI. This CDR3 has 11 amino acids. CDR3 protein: CASSKRGDAFF. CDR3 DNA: TGTGCCAGCAGTAAGAGGGGAGACGCTTTCTTT.

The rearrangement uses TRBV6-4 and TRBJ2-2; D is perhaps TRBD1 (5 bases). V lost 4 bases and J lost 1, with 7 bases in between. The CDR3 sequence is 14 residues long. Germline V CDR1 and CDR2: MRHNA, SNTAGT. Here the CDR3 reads CASSAQGNTGELFF. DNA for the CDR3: TGTGCCAGCAGTGCTCAGGGGAACACCGGGGAGCTGTTTTTT.

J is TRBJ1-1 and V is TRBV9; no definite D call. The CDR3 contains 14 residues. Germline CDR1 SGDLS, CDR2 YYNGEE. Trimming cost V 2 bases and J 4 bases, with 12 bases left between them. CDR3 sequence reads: CASSVEATGTEAFF. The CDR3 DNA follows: TGTGCCAGCAGCGTCGAGGCCACGGGCACTGAAGCTTTCTTT.

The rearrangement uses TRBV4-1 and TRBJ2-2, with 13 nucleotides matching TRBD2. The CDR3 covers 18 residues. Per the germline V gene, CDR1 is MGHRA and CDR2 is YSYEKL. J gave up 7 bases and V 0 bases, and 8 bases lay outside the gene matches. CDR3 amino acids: CASSQDTLAGGPVGELFF. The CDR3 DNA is TGCGCCAGCAGCCAAGATACACTAGCGGGGGGGCCGGTCGGGGAGCTGTTTTTT.

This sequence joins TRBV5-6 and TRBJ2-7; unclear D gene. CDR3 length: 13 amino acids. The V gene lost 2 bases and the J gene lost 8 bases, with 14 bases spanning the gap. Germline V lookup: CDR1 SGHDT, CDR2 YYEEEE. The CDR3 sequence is CASSFSRTYQQYF. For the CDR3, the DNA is TGTGCCAGCAGCTTTAGCCGGACGTACCAGCAGTACTTC.

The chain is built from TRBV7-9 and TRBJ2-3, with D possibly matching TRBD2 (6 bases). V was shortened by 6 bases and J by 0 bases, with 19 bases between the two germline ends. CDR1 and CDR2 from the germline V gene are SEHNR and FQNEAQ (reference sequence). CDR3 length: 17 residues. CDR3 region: CASRELGLPHSTDTQYF. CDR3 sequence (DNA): TGTGCCAGCAGGGAACTCGGACTACCGCATAGCACAGATACGCAGTATTTT.

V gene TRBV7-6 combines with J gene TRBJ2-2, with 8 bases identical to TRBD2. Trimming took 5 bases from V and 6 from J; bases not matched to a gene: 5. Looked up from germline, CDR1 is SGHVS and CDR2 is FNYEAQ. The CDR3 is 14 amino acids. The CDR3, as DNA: TGTGCCAGCAGCCAAACCGGGGGGGCCGGGGAGCTGTTTTTT. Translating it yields CASSQTGGAGELFF.

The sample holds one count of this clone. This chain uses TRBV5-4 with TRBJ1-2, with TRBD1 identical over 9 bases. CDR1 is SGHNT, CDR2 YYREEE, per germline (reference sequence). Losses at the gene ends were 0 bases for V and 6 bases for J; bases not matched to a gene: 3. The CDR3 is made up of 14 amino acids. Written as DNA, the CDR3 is TGTGCCAGCAGCTTGGAGACAGGGGGGAATGGCTACACCTTC. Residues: CASSLETGGNGYTF. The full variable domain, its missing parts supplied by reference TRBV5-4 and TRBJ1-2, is ETGVTQSPTHLIKTRGQQVTLRCSSQSGHNTVSWYQQALGQGPQFIFQYYREEENGRGNFPPRFSGLQFPNYSSELNVNALELDDSALYLCASSLETGGNGYTFGSGTRLTVV.

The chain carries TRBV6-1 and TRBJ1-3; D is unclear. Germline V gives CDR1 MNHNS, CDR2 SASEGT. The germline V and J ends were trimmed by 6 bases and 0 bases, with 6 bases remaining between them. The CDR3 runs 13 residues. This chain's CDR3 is CASRTTSGNTIYF. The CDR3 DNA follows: TGTGCCAGCAGGACTACCTCTGGAAACACCATATATTTT.

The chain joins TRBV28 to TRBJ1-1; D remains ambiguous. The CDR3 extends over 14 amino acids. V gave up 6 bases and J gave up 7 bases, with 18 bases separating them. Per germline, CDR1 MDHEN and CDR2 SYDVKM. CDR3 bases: TGTGCCAGCAGCATTAGTGTAGGGCACTATGAAGCTTTCTTT. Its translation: CASSISVGHYEAFF.